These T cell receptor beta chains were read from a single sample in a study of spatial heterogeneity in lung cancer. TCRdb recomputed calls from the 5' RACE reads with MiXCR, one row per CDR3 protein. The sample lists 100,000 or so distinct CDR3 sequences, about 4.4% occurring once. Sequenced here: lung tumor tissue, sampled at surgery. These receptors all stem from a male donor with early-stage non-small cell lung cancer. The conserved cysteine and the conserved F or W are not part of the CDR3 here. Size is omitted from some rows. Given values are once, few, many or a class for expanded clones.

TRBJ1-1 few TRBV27 ASWKGGAPTEAF
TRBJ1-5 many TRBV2 ASSDRRGNQPQH
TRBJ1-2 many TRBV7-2 ASSLESSRARMGGYT
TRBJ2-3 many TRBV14 ASSPGTSRKQY
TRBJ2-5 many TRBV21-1 AMEENRETQY
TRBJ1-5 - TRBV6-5 ASSYSTTGLGTGYQPQH
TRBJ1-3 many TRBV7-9 ASSRAPQPDPHSGNTIY
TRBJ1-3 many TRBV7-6 ASGSGNTIY
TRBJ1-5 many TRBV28 ASSFPPRSGLTNQPQH
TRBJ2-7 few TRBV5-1 ASSLQGRPDEQY
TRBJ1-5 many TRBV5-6 ASSRVGSSNQPQH
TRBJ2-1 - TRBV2 ASSEPRGGPSYNEQF
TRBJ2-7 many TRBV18 ASSPREGATYEQY
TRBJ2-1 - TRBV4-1 ASSQRSGTEQF
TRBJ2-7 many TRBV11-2 ASSLDGGLAAYEQY
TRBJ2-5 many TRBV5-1 ASSATGGLETQY
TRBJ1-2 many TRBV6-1 ASSWGALLNT
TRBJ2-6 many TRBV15 ATSSGNSGANVLT
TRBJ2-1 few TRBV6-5 ASSQTVIVL
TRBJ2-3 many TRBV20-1 SASTDLLAATDTQY
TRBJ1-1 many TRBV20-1 SARDMGLNTEAF
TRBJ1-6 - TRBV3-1 ASSPGGARNSPLH
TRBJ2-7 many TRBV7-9 ASSPRGPYEQY
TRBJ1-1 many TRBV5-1 ASSLGPNLNTEAF